This T cell receptor (beta chain) originates from a study of blood T cells in healthy people across ages. Regarding the study as a whole: The diversity estimates, figures obtained from one million T cells, were considered underestimates.

Extractions gave at least 5.5 micrograms of total RNA per sample. The CDR3 runs 13 residues. The germline gives CDR1 SGHRS, CDR2 YFSETQ. Between the trimmed V and J ends, which lost 4 bases and 1 base, there was a span of 9 bases. This clonotype has just a few counts. No antigen is known for it. Primed by a sample-barcoded 5' primer and a J-beta primer mix, a second PCR proceeded for roughly 7 to 11 cycles. Tagging of each cDNA molecule was performed by a template-switch adaptor with 12 random nucleotides. TCRdb redid the calling of the 5' RACE reads with MiXCR, one entry per CDR3 protein. The data show hundreds of thousands of distinct CDR3 sequences, with more than 40% seen just once and 30% to 40% held by the top ten.

Sequences were obtained from blood. This sequence originates from a woman in her sixties or seventies in good health. This chain connects TRBV5-1 to TRBJ2-7, with D possibly matching TRBD1 (6 bases). The CDR3 loop is CASSTGQSYEQYF. DNA of the CDR3: TGCGCCAGCAGCACCGGACAGTCCTACGAGCAGTACTTC.